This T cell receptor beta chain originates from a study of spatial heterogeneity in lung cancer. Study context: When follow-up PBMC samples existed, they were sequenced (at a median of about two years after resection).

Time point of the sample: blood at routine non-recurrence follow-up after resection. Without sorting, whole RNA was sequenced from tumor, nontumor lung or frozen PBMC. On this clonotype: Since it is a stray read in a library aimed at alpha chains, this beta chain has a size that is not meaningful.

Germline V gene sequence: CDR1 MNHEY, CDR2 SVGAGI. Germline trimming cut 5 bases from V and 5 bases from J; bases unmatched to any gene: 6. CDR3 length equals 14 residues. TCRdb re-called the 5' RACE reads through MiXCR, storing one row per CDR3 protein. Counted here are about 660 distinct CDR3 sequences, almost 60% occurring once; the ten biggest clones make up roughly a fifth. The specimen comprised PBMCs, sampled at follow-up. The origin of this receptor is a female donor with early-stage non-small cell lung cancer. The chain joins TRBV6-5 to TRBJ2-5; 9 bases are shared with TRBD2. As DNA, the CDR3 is TGTGCCAGCAGTCCGTTAGCGGGGGCGGAGACCCAGTACTTC. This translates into CASSPLAGAETQYF.